These 22 T cell receptor beta chains were all obtained from the same sample, sequenced in a study of blood T cell repertoires in COVID-19. This table comes from immunoSEQ multiplex PCR, and its TCRdb copy is limited to in-frame clones, with some not included. Among under 300,000 clones listed, approximately 85% were seen once. The sequenced sample consisted of PBMCs or T cells enriched from blood (not recorded which). The receptors stem from a woman aged 50 to 65 who had recovered from COVID-19.

V and J are TRBV5-1 and TRBJ2-1; D gene uncertain. The ends were cut back, 0 bases at V and 7 bases at J, with 5 bases in the middle. Per germline, CDR1 SGHRS and CDR2 YFSETQ. This CDR3 region has 12 residues. CDR3 sequence (DNA): TGCGCCAGCAGCTTGGGAGCTAATGAGCAGTTCTTC. Protein: CASSLGANEQFF.

The chain recombines TRBV19 with TRBJ1-3; D is undetermined. CDR1 LNHDA and CDR2 SQIVND come from the germline V gene (reference sequence). This CDR3 has 16 residues. Trimming took off 3 bases at V and 0 bases at J, with 12 bases between the two ends. The CDR3 DNA is TGTGCCAGTAGTATCCAAGTGGCCGTCTCTGGAAACACCATATATTTT. It specifies CASSIQVAVSGNTIYF. Based on the CDR3 plus reference TRBV19 and TRBJ1-3, the full variable domain is DGGITQSPKYLFRKEGQNVTLSCEQNLNHDAMYWYRQDPGQGLRLIYYSQIVNDFQKGDIAEGYSVSREKKESFPLTVTSAQKNPTAFYLCASSIQVAVSGNTIYFGEGSWLTVV.

This clone was observed once. The same CDR3 arises from other DNA sequences in this sample as well. The CDR3 sequence is CASSTQGNYGYTF. The CDR3 DNA is TGTGCCAGCAGCACACAGGGGAACTATGGCTACACCTTC. The chain links TRBV28 to TRBJ1-2; 7 bases map to TRBD1. The CDR3 spans 13 residues. Germline assignment: CDR1 MDHEN and CDR2 SYDVKM. V lost 6 bases, J lost 2 bases, and 3 bases stayed unmatched.

The chain recombines TRBV28 with TRBJ1-4, with D unresolved. Between the trimmed V and J ends, which lost 3 bases and 7 bases, there was a span of 15 bases. Looked up from germline, CDR1 is MDHEN and CDR2 is SYDVKM. The CDR3 has 15 amino acids. CDR3 bases: TGTGCCAGCAGTTTTGCAAAGAGGGTTAGTGAAAAACTGTTTTTT. This codes for CASSFAKRVSEKLFF. Combining the CDR3 with reference TRBV28 and TRBJ1-4 gives the whole variable domain DVKVTQSSRYLVKRTGEKVFLECVQDMDHENMFWYRQDPGLGLRLIYFSYDVKMKEKGDIPEGYSVSREKKERFSLILESASTNQTSMYLCASSFAKRVSEKLFFGSGTQLSVL.

V is TRBV11-2 and J is TRBJ2-3, with TRBD1 matching over 9 bases. Trimming took 3 bases from V and 4 from J; bases not matched to a gene: 5. Per the germline V gene, CDR1 is SGHAT and CDR2 is FQNNGV. The CDR3 is made up of 15 amino acids. The CDR3, as DNA: TGTGCCAGCAGCTTCACAGGGGGCGCCGCAGATACGCAGTATTTT. This codes for CASSFTGGAADTQYF.

This clone was found a few times. The V call is TRBV28, the J call TRBJ2-1, with 11 bases aligning to TRBD2. The CDR3 has 17 residues. J was trimmed by 10 bases and V by 2 bases; bases with no gene match: 13. CDR1 and CDR2 from the germline V gene are MDHEN and SYDVKM. In DNA form, the CDR3 reads TGTGCCAGCAGTTTAATTAGTTGGCCTAGCGGGAGGAACGAGCAGTTCTTC. Translation gives CASSLISWPSGRNEQFF.

The chain employs TRBV5-8 and TRBJ2-1, with D possibly being TRBD2 (5 bases). Germline assignment: CDR1 SGHTS and CDR2 YDEGEE. The CDR3 sequence is 16 residues long. V lost 0 bases and J lost 5, with 15 bases in between. In nucleotides, the CDR3 is TGTGCCAGCAGCTTGGAAGGTGAGGGCCTCCACAATGAGCAGTTCTTC. It translates to CASSLEGEGLHNEQFF.

This clone was detected only once. This chain connects TRBV24-1 to TRBJ2-3, with 9 bases fitting TRBD1. The CDR3 is made up of 16 amino acids. With 2 bases clipped from V and 1 base from J, the junction kept 3 bases outside the gene matches. Germline-derived CDR1 and CDR2 are KGHDR and SFDVKD. CDR3 coding DNA: TGTGCCACCAGTGATTACAGGGGGCAAGGCACAGATACGCAGTATTTT. It yields the protein CATSDYRGQGTDTQYF.

J is TRBJ2-7 and V is TRBV9; TRBD2 aligns across 7 bases. From germline, CDR1 is SGDLS and CDR2 YYNGEE. This CDR3 is built from 13 residues. Trimming cost V 3 bases and J 5 bases; bases outside gene matches: 5. The CDR3: CASSAGGADEQYF. The CDR3 DNA sequence: TGTGCCAGCAGCGCGGGAGGAGCGGACGAGCAGTACTTC.

Here the CDR3 reads CASSLSGGIGGYTF. DNA of the CDR3: TGTGCCAGCAGTTTATCAGGGGGGATTGGTGGCTACACCTTC. This sequence joins TRBV28 and TRBJ1-2; 7 bases match TRBD1. CDR3 length: 14 amino acids. Germline CDR1 MDHEN, CDR2 SYDVKM. After removal of 1 base from V and 7 bases from J, the junction contained 6 bases not matched to a gene.

This clone was counted a single time. This chain joins TRBV25-1 and TRBJ1-2, with D possibly matching TRBD1 (6 bases). This CDR3 spans 13 amino acids. CDR1 and CDR2 from the germline V gene are MGHDK and SYGVNS. The V end lost 8 bases, the J end lost 4 bases, and 14 bases lay between the germline ends. The chain's CDR3 is CASHPGHGYGYTF. CDR3 sequence (DNA): TGTGCCAGCCACCCGGGACACGGCTATGGCTACACCTTC.

A remark on this clone: In the same sample, other DNA sequences code for this CDR3. The V gene is TRBV2, the J gene TRBJ1-1, with TRBD1 as a possible D gene (5 bases). Trimming cost V 4 bases and J 1 base, with 7 bases left between them. The CDR3 is 13 amino acids. Germline V CDR1 and CDR2: SNHLY, FYNNEI. CDR3 protein: CASSVGGNTEAFF. CDR3 DNA sequence: TGTGCCAGCAGTGTGGGGGGGAACACTGAAGCTTTCTTT.

The CDR3 loop reads CSADRAREQFF. Written as DNA, the CDR3 is TGCAGCGCTGACAGGGCAAGGGAGCAGTTCTTC. The chain carries TRBV29-1 and TRBJ2-1; 7 bases are shared with TRBD1. This CDR3 spans 11 amino acids. With V trimmed by 7 bases and J by 10 bases, 7 bases remained unmatched. Germline V gives CDR1 SQVTM, CDR2 ANQGSEA.

The rearrangement links TRBV19 to TRBJ1-5, with TRBD1 matching over 7 bases. The junction had 5 bases not matched to a gene; V was cut back by 0 bases and J by 3 bases. CDR1 and CDR2 from the germline V gene are LNHDA and SQIVND (reference sequence). CDR3 size: 16 residues. The CDR3 coding sequence is TGTGCCAGTAGTATAGAAGGGGGACAGCCCAATCAGCCCCAGCATTTT. This translates into CASSIEGGQPNQPQHF.

This clone was seen only once. In DNA form, the CDR3 reads TGTGCCAGCAGTGCAGGGGACAATCAGCCCCAGCATTTT. Residues: CASSAGDNQPQHF. This sequence joins TRBV28 and TRBJ1-5, with a possible D match to TRBD1 (6 bases). CDR3 size: 13 residues. Trimming took off 5 bases at V and 3 bases at J, with 8 bases between the two ends. Germline loops: CDR1 MDHEN, CDR2 SYDVKM.

V and J are TRBV12-5 and TRBJ1-3; 12 bases align to TRBD1. Per the germline V gene, CDR1 is LGHNT and CDR2 is FRNRAP. V gave up 0 bases and J gave up 0 bases; unmatched junction bases: 15. The CDR3 is 22 amino acids. This CDR3 reads CASGLVQSGQGAWKLSGNTIYF. The CDR3, as DNA: TGTGCTAGTGGTTTGGTACAATCGGGACAGGGGGCCTGGAAACTCTCTGGAAACACCATATATTTT.

The rearrangement links TRBV2 to TRBJ1-3; D remains unclear. The germline V gene encodes CDR1 SNHLY and CDR2 FYNNEI. V shed 5 bases and J shed 9 bases, with 14 bases lying between them. The CDR3 is 13 amino acids. The CDR3 spells CASSSGATSTIYF. CDR3 in DNA: TGTGCCAGCAGTTCGGGAGCGACTTCCACCATATATTTT.

The chain couples TRBV19 to TRBJ1-1, with 8 bases fitting TRBD1. The CDR3 runs to 12 residues. V gave up 4 bases and J gave up 8 bases; unmatched junction bases: 3. The V gene's germline CDR1 is LNHDA and CDR2 SQIVND (reference sequence). CDR3 protein: CASSRTGIEAFF. CDR3 DNA sequence: TGTGCCAGTAGTAGGACAGGGATCGAAGCTTTCTTT.

The V call is TRBV24-1, the J call TRBJ2-1; 7 positions agree with TRBD1. J gave up 8 bases and V 7 bases, and 16 bases lay outside the gene matches. Per the germline V gene, CDR1 is KGHDR and CDR2 is SFDVKD. The CDR3 covers 16 residues. This chain's CDR3 is CATSNSGTVANHEQFF. In nucleotides, the CDR3 is TGTGCCACCAGCAACTCCGGGACAGTTGCGAACCATGAGCAGTTCTTC.

Comments on this clone: An end of the junction does not agree with germline; a read error may underlie this. The chain carries TRBV27 and TRBJ2-7; 9 nucleotides align to TRBD2. This CDR3 has 16 residues. Germline loops: CDR1 MNHEY, CDR2 SMNVEV (reference sequence). CDR3 amino acids: CASRLSMGLAFHEQYF. Here the CDR3 DNA reads TGTGCCAGCAGATTATCGATGGGACTAGCTTTTCACGAGCAGTACTTC.

V usage is TRBV30 and J usage is TRBJ1-1; tentatively, D is TRBD1 (5 bases). The V and J ends lost 4 bases and 5 bases respectively, with 14 bases between them. CDR1 GTSNPN and CDR2 SVGIG come from the germline V gene (reference sequence). CDR3 length equals 13 residues. The CDR3 nucleotides are TGTGCCTGGACAGGGCAGCTTGGAACTGAAGCTTTCTTT. Translation: CAWTGQLGTEAFF.

The chain combines TRBV4-1 with TRBJ1-4, with D possibly TRBD1 on 6 matching bases. This CDR3 has 16 amino acids. The ends were cut back, 1 base at V and 7 bases at J, with 16 bases in the middle. Germline-derived CDR1 and CDR2 are MGHRA and YSYEKL. CDR3 nucleotide sequence: TGCGCCAGCAGCCAAGTCTTAGGGGGAACGGGTGAAAAACTGTTTTTT. Its protein is CASSQVLGGTGEKLFF.